This passage covers 17 T cell receptor beta chains from one sample sequenced in a study of spatial heterogeneity in lung cancer. In TCRdb, the 5' RACE reads were re-called with MiXCR into one record per CDR3 protein. The sample holds roughly 3,200 distinct CDR3 sequences; around two fifths are singletons and the top ten take roughly 80%. The time point is: sample taken at primary tumor resection. The study sequenced unsorted whole RNA from tumor, nontumor lung or frozen PBMC. The sequences come from PBMCs, collected at surgery. The receptors shown here come from a male donor with early-stage non-small cell lung cancer.

There are many counts of this clonotype. This chain connects TRBV18 to TRBJ2-5, with 9 bases identical to TRBD1. Germline trimming cut 3 bases from V and 4 bases from J; bases unmatched to any gene: 3. The CDR3 contains 14 residues. Germline CDR1 is KGHSH and CDR2 is LQKENI. As DNA, the CDR3 is TGTGCCAGCTCACCGCTGGACAGGGGAGAGACCCAGTACTTC. Its protein is CASSPLDRGETQYF.

The chain has TRBV6-9 and TRBJ2-1, with 11 bases that match TRBD2. J gave up 10 bases and V 2 bases, and 7 bases lay outside the gene matches. The CDR3 length is 15 residues. Germline loops: CDR1 MNHGY, CDR2 SVAAGI. The CDR3 nucleotides read TGTGCCAGCAGTTATCAGGGGACTAGCGGCCTGGAGCAGTTCTTC. It is translated as CASSYQGTSGLEQFF.

This clonotype was counted at least ten times. The gene calls are TRBV7-9 and TRBJ1-4; D ambiguous. Germline lookup yields CDR1 SEHNR and CDR2 FQNEAQ (reference sequence). This CDR3 spans 12 amino acids. Trimming stripped 4 bases from V and 8 bases from J, with 8 bases between. This CDR3 is CASSSGSEKLFF. CDR3 in DNA: TGTGCCAGCAGCTCTGGATCCGAAAAACTGTTTTTT.

This chain joins TRBV27 and TRBJ1-2; no clear D. Germline V gene data show CDR1 as MNHEY and CDR2 as SMNVEV (reference sequence). Trimming cost V 0 bases and J 1 base, with 15 bases left between them. The CDR3 is 17 residues long. CDR3 sequence (DNA): TGTGCCAGCAGTTTATCCCTCCGGTTTTCCCATAACTATGGCTACACCTTC. Protein: CASSLSLRFSHNYGYTF.

The V and J genes are TRBV18 and TRBJ1-5; TRBD1 aligns across 7 bases. The CDR3 runs 13 residues. The ends lost 3 bases at V and 7 bases at J; junction bases unmatched: 3. Germline CDR1 and CDR2: KGHSH and LQKENI. CDR3 DNA: TGTGCCAGCTCACCCGGACAGGAACAGCCCCAGCATTTT. Residues: CASSPGQEQPQHF.

V is TRBV3-1 and J is TRBJ2-5; D not resolved. Germline CDR1 reads LGHDT; CDR2 reads YNNKEL (reference sequence). CDR3 length equals 13 residues. The V end lost 4 bases, the J end lost 5 bases, and 11 bases lay between the germline ends. For the CDR3, the DNA is TGTGCCAGCAGCCCAGAAACGAGGGAGACCCAGTACTTC. This codes for CASSPETRETQYF.

This clonotype was observed a few times. V gene TRBV18 combines with J gene TRBJ1-2; D gene ambiguous. CDR3 size: 16 residues. V lost 1 base to trimming and J lost 0 bases, with 12 bases between them. Germline CDR1 and CDR2: KGHSH and LQKENI. DNA for the CDR3: TGTGCCAGCTCACCACAGAAGGATACCGCTAACTATGGCTACACCTTC. It is translated as CASSPQKDTANYGYTF.

The CDR3 bases are TGTGCCAGCAGCTTAGCTGGCCAAAACATTCAGTACTTC. It codes for CASSLAGQNIQYF. The J gene is TRBJ2-4, the V gene TRBV13; D not resolved. Between the trimmed V and J ends, which lost 1 base and 5 bases, there was a span of 6 bases. Germline V gives CDR1 PRHDT, CDR2 FYEKMQ (reference sequence). This CDR3 has 13 amino acids.

The gene calls are TRBV3-1 and TRBJ2-1; 10 bases align to TRBD1. The CDR3 is made up of 15 amino acids. Germline CDR1 reads LGHDT; CDR2 reads YNNKEL (reference sequence). V lost 4 bases to trimming and J lost 4 bases; unmatched junction nucleotides: 4. The CDR3 DNA follows: TGTGCCAGCAGCCGCGGGACAGGGGTATACAATGAGCAGTTCTTC. This translates into CASSRGTGVYNEQFF.

This clonotype was seen many times. The V and J genes are TRBV3-1 and TRBJ2-1; 7 nucleotides agree with TRBD2. Germline-derived CDR1 and CDR2 are LGHDT and YNNKEL (reference sequence). CDR3 length: 15 amino acids. The junction had 5 bases not matched to a gene; V was cut back by 1 base and J by 5 bases. This chain's CDR3 is CASSQAGGINNEQFF. CDR3 sequence (DNA): TGTGCCAGCAGCCAAGCGGGAGGCATTAACAATGAGCAGTTCTTC.

The chain carries TRBV12-3 or TRBV12-4 and TRBJ1-6; 8 bases fit TRBD1. Trimming cost V 6 bases and J 5 bases; bases outside gene matches: 0. The CDR3 length is 13 residues. The CDR3: CASRDRDNSPLHF. CDR3 DNA: TGTGCCAGCAGGGACAGGGATAATTCACCCCTCCACTTT.

The chain is built from TRBV20-1 and TRBJ2-6; D might be TRBD1 (8 bases). The ends were cut back, 5 bases at V and 1 base at J, with 12 bases in the middle. Germline V gives CDR1 DFQATT, CDR2 SNEGSKA (reference sequence). CDR3 length: 15 residues. CDR3 DNA: TGCAGTGCTGGACAGGGAGGGTCTGGGGCCAACGTCCTGACTTTC. It yields the protein CSAGQGGSGANVLTF.

This clonotype showed up just a few times. The chain links TRBV20-1 to TRBJ2-7; no reliable D call. CDR1 DFQATT and CDR2 SNEGSKA come from the germline V gene (reference sequence). The CDR3 is made up of 12 amino acids. V lost 4 bases and J 7 bases, leaving 14 bases between the germline ends. The CDR3 spells CSAKPRRWEQYF. CDR3 in DNA: TGCAGTGCTAAACCGCGACGATGGGAGCAGTACTTC.

The chain links TRBV7-2 to TRBJ2-3; D is ambiguous. CDR1 is SGHTA, CDR2 FQGNSA, per germline. The ends were cut back, 8 bases at V and 1 base at J, with 7 bases in the middle. The CDR3 is made up of 12 amino acids. CDR3 nucleotide sequence: TGTGCCAGCCGCCGGGGCACAGATACGCAGTATTTT. This encodes CASRRGTDTQYF.

This chain links TRBV6-5 with TRBJ2-5; D is tentatively TRBD1 or TRBD2 (6 bases each). The CDR3 sequence is 14 residues long. Trimming stripped 2 bases from V and 4 bases from J, with 11 bases between. The germline gives CDR1 MNHEY, CDR2 SVGAGI. CDR3 loop: CASSYRGERETQYF. The CDR3 coding sequence is TGTGCCAGCAGTTACAGGGGGGAGAGAGAGACCCAGTACTTC.

The rearrangement joins TRBV27 to TRBJ2-4; 8 bases align to TRBD1. This CDR3 comprises 20 residues. The V and J ends lost 2 bases and 0 bases, in that order; junction bases with no gene match: 15. The germline CDR1 and CDR2 sequences are MNHEY and SMNVEV (reference sequence). The CDR3 loop reads CASSLTNRGRDPLAKNIQYF. Here the CDR3 DNA reads TGTGCCAGCAGTTTAACCAACAGGGGGAGAGACCCTTTAGCCAAAAACATTCAGTACTTC.

Many counts were recorded for this clonotype. The V gene is TRBV18, the J gene TRBJ2-7; D uncertain. The CDR3 spans 11 residues. Germline CDR1 and CDR2: KGHSH and LQKENI. The V and J ends lost 4 bases and 8 bases respectively, with 9 bases between them. CDR3 protein: CASSLPGKQYF. As DNA, the CDR3 is TGTGCCAGCTCACTCCCAGGAAAGCAGTACTTC.